This TCR beta chain was recovered during a study of T cell responses to AZD1222 COVID-19 vaccine (dated by TCRdb to about 2021). Broadly, across the study: A total of 230 to 250 trial participants underwent TCR sequencing, of whom around 200 received two doses of AZD1222 and about 25 received two doses of the MenACWY control vaccine. Trial participants were enrolled by age into 18-55, 56-69 and 70-plus year subgroups, with around 150, 28 and 57 TCR-sequenced participants respectively. Results the study describes overall, beyond this receptor: After two AZD1222 doses, spike-specific TCR breadth and depth were significantly higher than at day 0 and than in MenACWY recipients. Because no day 14 peak-response samples were available, repertoires were characterized only after the peak T cell response. Participants were mostly white British, with more females than males. The authors suggested clonal diversity may have been underestimated. The 56-69-year group was small, and its depth increase did not reach significance, likely because of low power. The whole spike protein was spanned by vaccine-associated CD4 TCRs, and dominant responses were seen in regions 160-218 and 743-854. Reportedly, almost half of the unique spike-specific TCRs recognized epitopes lying outside the regions that are mutated in the B.1.351 and B.1.1.7 variants. Conclusions about previously exposed vaccinees were limited because only six AZD1222 recipients were SARS-CoV-2 seropositive at baseline.

Via the germline V gene (reference sequence), CDR1 is SGHNT and CDR2 YYREEE. The CDR3 runs 15 amino acids, cysteine and phenylalanine included. Only the CDR3 DNA is retained, 45 bases long and in frame from the first base. The trim is 2 bases for V and 2 bases for J, with a gap of 13 bases between the germline ends. As for this clone: This receptor's antigen is unknown. Qualities for individual bases were not recorded, and no much larger clone is one base off.

The CDR3 regions of human TCRbeta chains were analyzed by immunosequencing. Processing in the source paper ran as follows. TCRs in the repertoires were compared against a reference library of SARS-CoV-2-specific TCRs that had been generated with the MIRA antigen-specificity platform. Breadth meant the fraction of unique TCRs that were SARS-CoV-2-associated, whereas depth meant the fraction of total T cells that were SARS-CoV-2-associated. Using the MIRA data, each spike-specific TCR was mapped to the spike region that the TCR reacts to and placed in a CD4 or CD8 class. Log10-transformed breadth and depth values were compared by one-way ANOVA with Sidak's multiple comparisons tests. As stored in TCRdb, this immuneACCESS dataset retains in-frame rearrangements with V and J assigned. A fraction of the clones does not appear; measured against another copy, unresolved V genes explain less than half of the discrepancy, and the remainder lacks a known reason. The V and J calls and clone size come from that table; D and trimming were worked out from the DNA. The sample records approximately 180,000 clones, 85% to 95% of which are singletons. Roughly 4% of the sample lies in the top ten.

The intended sense of this specimen's time point label: about 28 days (+/-7) after the second vaccine dose. The sample's treatment or condition label is to be understood as: meningococcal conjugate vaccine given as trial control. Vaccinee samples came from UK trials COV001 and COV002, including a single-blind randomized controlled phase 2/3 trial of AZD1222 (ChAdOx1 nCoV-19) in healthy adults. For TCRbeta chain sequencing, PBMC samples from trial participants were taken at day 0 and at day 28 after the second dose. The sequences come from peripheral blood, collected 28 days after the second dose of the MenACWY control vaccine. This clonotype was sampled from an adult who received the MenACWY meningococcal vaccine as a control. Recombination joined TRBV5-4 with TRBJ1-2, and perhaps TRBD1 as D gene, on 5 matching bases. The CDR3 loop reads CASSLGGGGNYGYTF. The DNA reads as follows: TGTGCCAGCAGCTTAGGAGGTGGGGGAAACTATGGCTACACCTTC.